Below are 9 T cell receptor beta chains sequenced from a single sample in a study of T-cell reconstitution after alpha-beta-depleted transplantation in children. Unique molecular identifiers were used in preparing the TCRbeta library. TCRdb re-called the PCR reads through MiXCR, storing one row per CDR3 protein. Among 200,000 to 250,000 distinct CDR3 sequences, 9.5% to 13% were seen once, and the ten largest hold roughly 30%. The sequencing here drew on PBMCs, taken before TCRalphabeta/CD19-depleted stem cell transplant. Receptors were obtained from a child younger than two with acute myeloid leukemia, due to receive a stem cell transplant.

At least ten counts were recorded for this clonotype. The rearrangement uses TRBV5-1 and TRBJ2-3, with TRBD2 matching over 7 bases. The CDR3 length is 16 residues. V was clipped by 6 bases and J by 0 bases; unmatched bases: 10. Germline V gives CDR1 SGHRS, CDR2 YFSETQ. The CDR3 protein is CASTPRNSGSTDTQYF. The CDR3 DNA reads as TGCGCCAGCACCCCGAGGAATAGCGGGAGCACAGATACGCAGTATTTT. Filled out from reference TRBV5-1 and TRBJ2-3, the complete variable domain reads KAGVTQTPRYLIKTRGQQVTLSCSPISGHRSVSWYQQTPGQGLQFLFEYFSETQRNKGNFPGRFSGRQFSNSRSEMNVSTLELGDSALYLCASTPRNSGSTDTQYFGPGTRLTVL.

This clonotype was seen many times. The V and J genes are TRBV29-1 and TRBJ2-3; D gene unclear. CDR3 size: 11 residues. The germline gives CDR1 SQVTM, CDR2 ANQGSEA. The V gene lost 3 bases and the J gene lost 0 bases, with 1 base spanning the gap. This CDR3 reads CSVESTDTQYF. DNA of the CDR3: TGCAGCGTTGAGAGCACAGATACGCAGTATTTT.

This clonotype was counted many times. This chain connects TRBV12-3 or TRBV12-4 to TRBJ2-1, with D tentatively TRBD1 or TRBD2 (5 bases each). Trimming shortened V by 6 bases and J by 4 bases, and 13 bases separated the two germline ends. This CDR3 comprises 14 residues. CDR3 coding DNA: TGTGCCAGCAGGCCTAGGGGAGAGTACAATGAGCAGTTCTTC. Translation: CASRPRGEYNEQFF.

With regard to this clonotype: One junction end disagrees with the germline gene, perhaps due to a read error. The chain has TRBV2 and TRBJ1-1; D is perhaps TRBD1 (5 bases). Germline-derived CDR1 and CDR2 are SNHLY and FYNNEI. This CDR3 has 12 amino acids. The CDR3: CVSSDRGPEAFF. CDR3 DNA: TGTGTCAGCAGTGATCGGGGCCCTGAAGCTTTCTTT.

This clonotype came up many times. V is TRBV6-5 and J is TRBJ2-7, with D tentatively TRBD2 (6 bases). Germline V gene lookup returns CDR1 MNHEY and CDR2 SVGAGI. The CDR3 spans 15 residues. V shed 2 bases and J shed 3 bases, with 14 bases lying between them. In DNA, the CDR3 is TGTGCCAGCAGTTACACCGGGACTGGACTCTACGAGCAGTACTTC. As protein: CASSYTGTGLYEQYF.

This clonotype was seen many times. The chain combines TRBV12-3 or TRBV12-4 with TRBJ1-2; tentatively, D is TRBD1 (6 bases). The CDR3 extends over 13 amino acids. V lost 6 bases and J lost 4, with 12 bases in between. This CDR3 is CASRSGALYGYTF. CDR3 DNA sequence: TGTGCCAGCAGATCAGGGGCCCTCTATGGCTACACCTTC.

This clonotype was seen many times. DNA of the CDR3: TGTGCCAGCAGTGACCACAGGGCTGGGGAGCAGTACTTC. Amino acids: CASSDHRAGEQYF. The chain links TRBV6-2 or TRBV6-3 to TRBJ2-7, with D possibly matching TRBD1 (6 bases). CDR3 length equals 13 residues. The germline gives CDR1 MNHEY, CDR2 SVGEGT. V was cut by 5 bases and J by 7 bases, with 15 bases left in between.

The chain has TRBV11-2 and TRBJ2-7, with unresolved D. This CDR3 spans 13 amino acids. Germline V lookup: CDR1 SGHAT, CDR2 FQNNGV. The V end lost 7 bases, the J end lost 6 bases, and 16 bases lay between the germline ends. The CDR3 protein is CASTVRQVSEQYF. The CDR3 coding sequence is TGTGCCAGCACCGTCCGGCAGGTCAGCGAGCAGTACTTC.

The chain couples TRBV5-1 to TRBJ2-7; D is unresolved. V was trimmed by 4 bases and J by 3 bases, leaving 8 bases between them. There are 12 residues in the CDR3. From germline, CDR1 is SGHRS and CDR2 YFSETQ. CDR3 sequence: CASSAEYYEQYF. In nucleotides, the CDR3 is TGCGCCAGCAGCGCGGAATACTACGAGCAGTACTTC.